Listed below are T cell receptor beta chains from one sample, sequenced in a study of T cell responses to AZD1222 COVID-19 vaccine. Sequencing was performed with immunoSEQ multiplex PCR; in TCRdb, only in-frame clones are kept and a portion is missing. The sample has roughly 150,000 clones; 92% are singletons. The sample in question was peripheral blood, obtained 28 days after the second AZD1222 dose. These receptors all come from an adult who received the AZD1222 COVID-19 vaccine. The conserved cysteine and the conserved F or W are not part of the CDR3 here. Some rows mark clone size as missing; the rest say once, few, many or name a class of expanded clone.

v_gene	abundance	CDR3aa
TRBV19	.	ASSIYGGGTEAF
TRBV19	.	ASSPQGAIGNEQF
TRBV19	many	ASSIIAGGTANTGELF
TRBV6-1	once	ASSERAGGSTEAF
TRBV10-1	.	ASSPGPNTEAF
TRBV29-1	.	SVKTGGQETQY
TRBV7-9	.	ASSFPWETNEKLF
TRBV4-2	.	ASSPAGVSGNTIY
TRBV19	.	ASTPSTGVNYGYT
TRBV12-3/TRBV12-4	.	ASRPTGAEKLF
TRBV6-6	.	ASSRGQGTFSTASGNTIY
TRBV5-5	.	ASSLGTGAYEQY
TRBV19	.	ASNTGGGYGYT
TRBV5-1	.	ASSQDSNTEAF
TRBV29-1	.	SVGQANTEAF
TRBV29-1	.	SVADRGDNTGELF
TRBV19	.	ASTPGQGKRKLF
TRBV18	.	ASSPGLSGDYGYT
TRBV11-3	.	ASSQRSANSPLH
TRBV10-3	.	AISDPGWQANYGYT
TRBV5-6	.	ASSLGTGGMTSF
TRBV29-1	.	SAIAGGLETQY
TRBV3-1/TRBV3-2	once	ASGRDYSGANVLT
TRBV5-5	.	ASSPSSGTANTGELF
TRBV5-6	.	ASSRDRPYGYT
TRBV6-5	.	AITPDRAYTEAF
TRBV4-1	.	ASSQGVQMNTEAF
TRBV10-3	.	AIRSGAGYYNEQF
TRBV5-1	.	ASSLGGGGGSPLH
TRBV4-2	.	ASSPRQDINQPQH
TRBV9	.	ASSTYPGRGNTGELF
TRBV29-1	.	SVKGVHFYEQY
TRBV25-1	many	ASSDGPTYGYT
TRBV3-1/TRBV3-2	.	ASSQPLGAGGDTQY
TRBV7-9	.	ASSLEVGVGYT
TRBV6-5	.	ASSRTLDNEQF
TRBV18	.	ASSLRTGGSSYEQY
TRBV2	.	ASTFDLKETQY
TRBV30	.	AWSVWDDQPQH
TRBV18	.	ASSPKISPERKGYT
TRBV29-1	.	SVGLGGQTDTQY
TRBV19	once	ASRIRDRGYTEAF
TRBV9	.	ASSVTGAGTDTQY
TRBV12-3/TRBV12-4	.	ASSLQPNTEAF
TRBV6-2/TRBV6-3	.	ASSPGYNEQF
TRBV27	.	ASSPSTGGEQPQH
TRBV4-1	.	ASSQVRSTYEQY
TRBV14	.	ASSGGQGATNEKLF
TRBV6-2/TRBV6-3	.	ASSMDRSYSNQPQH
TRBV3-1/TRBV3-2	.	ASSQDWGTYNGYT
TRBV18	.	ASSPDRVGGSNQPQH
TRBV14	.	ASSQGLGTVYHEQY